This T cell receptor (beta chain) emerged from a study of radiotherapy plus CTLA-4 blockade in lung cancer. Across the whole study: Objective response was observed in about 19% of patients, and disease control in just over 30%.

With ipilimumab providing CTLA-4 blockade, focal radiation was administered to patients who had chemo-refractory metastatic non-small-cell lung cancer. About this clone itself: Antigen unknown.

Overall study findings and caveats: Early blood T cell clone dynamics, with interferon-beta, were reported to best predict response. Following radiotherapy plus ipilimumab, tumor-derived TCR clones expanded in the blood.

Clones were read by immunoSEQ multiplex PCR, and TCRdb kept only the in-frame ones, dropping some. Seen here are about 70,000 clones, approximately 76% observed once, and the top ten hold about 17%. Sequences were derived from peripheral blood, sampled from a patient treated with radiotherapy plus ipilimumab. The sequence derives from a human donor with non-small cell lung cancer whose response to radiotherapy plus ipilimumab could not be evaluated. Some clones in this sample may be carry-over from other donors' samples.

CDR3 coding DNA: TGTGCCAGCAGCTCCCAGGCTTGGAATGAGCAGTTCTTC. Its protein product is CASSSQAWNEQFF. The rearrangement uses TRBV4-2 and TRBJ2-1, with no clear D. The V end lost 5 bases, the J end lost 7 bases, and 12 bases lay between the germline ends. The germline CDR1 and CDR2 sequences are LGHNA and YNFKEQ. This CDR3 comprises 13 residues.